These 16 T cell receptor beta chains originate from one sample sequenced in a study of T cell responses to AZD1222 COVID-19 vaccine. Only in-frame clones appear in the TCRdb table, and some are missing; sequencing was by immunoSEQ multiplex PCR. The table includes 180,000 or so clones, around 90% detected once. The sample was peripheral blood, taken 28 days after the second AZD1222 dose. The source is an adult who received the AZD1222 COVID-19 vaccine.

This rearrangement joins TRBV27 to TRBJ2-3; maybe TRBD1 (6 bases). The CDR3 runs 16 residues. Germline V gene lookup returns CDR1 MNHEY and CDR2 SMNVEV (reference sequence). The V end was cut by 1 base, the J end by 0 bases, with 11 bases between. The CDR3 spells CASSLFSGASTDTQYF. As DNA, the CDR3 is TGTGCCAGCAGTTTATTTTCAGGGGCTAGCACAGATACGCAGTATTTT.

The chain carries TRBV7-2 and TRBJ1-5, with D tentatively TRBD1 (6 bases). Between the trimmed V and J ends, which lost 5 bases and 0 bases, there was a span of 14 bases. The length of the CDR3 is 16 residues. CDR1 and CDR2 from the germline V gene are SGHTA and FQGNSA. CDR3 nucleotides: TGTGCCAGCAGCCCCCGAGGGGGATCTAGCAATCAGCCCCAGCATTTT. This encodes CASSPRGGSSNQPQHF.

The chain joins TRBV6-2 or TRBV6-3 to TRBJ2-7, with 8 bases fitting TRBD2. Trimming took 5 bases from V and 7 from J; bases not matched to a gene: 16. Germline loops: CDR1 MNHEY, CDR2 SVGEGT. The CDR3 contains 16 residues. This CDR3 reads CASSTPSGGLSWEQYF. The CDR3 bases are TGTGCCAGCAGTACCCCCTCGGGGGGGTTATCGTGGGAGCAGTACTTC.

The rearrangement links TRBV6-2 or TRBV6-3 to TRBJ2-2; D ambiguous. The CDR3 spans 14 residues. Germline CDR1 is MNHEY and CDR2 is SVGEGT. V lost 5 bases to trimming and J lost 3 bases, with 10 bases between them. The CDR3 region is CASSPLHHTGELFF. In nucleotides, the CDR3 is TGTGCCAGCAGTCCCCTACACCACACCGGGGAGCTGTTTTTT.

V usage is TRBV7-3 and J usage is TRBJ2-1, with D hard to call. Trimming removed 9 bases from V and 6 bases from J, with 12 bases in between. The CDR3 totals 12 residues. CDR1 and CDR2 from the germline V gene are SGHTA and FQGTGA. This chain's CDR3 is CASALSGNEQFF. In nucleotides, the CDR3 is TGTGCCAGTGCCCTTTCAGGCAATGAGCAGTTCTTC.

The chain employs TRBV4-1 and TRBJ2-5; 8 nucleotides line up with TRBD1. Germline CDR1 reads MGHRA; CDR2 reads YSYEKL. The CDR3 length is 16 residues. With V trimmed by 1 base and J by 2 bases, 6 bases remained unmatched. CDR3 protein: CASSQVADRDQETQYF. The CDR3 nucleotides read TGCGCCAGCAGCCAAGTTGCGGACAGGGATCAAGAGACCCAGTACTTC.

This chain connects TRBV14 to TRBJ1-2; D unresolved. The ends were cut back, 1 base at V and 4 bases at J, with 10 bases in the middle. CDR1 is SGHDN and CDR2 is FVKESK in the germline V gene. The CDR3 runs 14 residues. CDR3 in amino acids: CASSQGPGPYGYTF. The CDR3 bases are TGTGCCAGCAGCCAAGGCCCGGGCCCCTATGGCTACACCTTC.

The V gene is TRBV21-1, the J gene TRBJ1-1; the table assigns TRBD1, which was not confirmed against the DNA. TRBV21-1 is shown as a pseudogene. The CDR3 totals 13 residues. The CDR3 is CASSVDRNTEAFF. DNA of the CDR3: TGTGCCAGCAGCGTAGACAGGAACACTGAAGCTTTCTTT.

This clone was counted a few times. V gene TRBV21-1 combines with J gene TRBJ2-7; the DNA was not compared with TRBD1, the D call given in the table. TRBV21-1 is an annotated pseudogene. The length of the CDR3 is 17 residues. CDR3 DNA sequence: TGTGCCAGCAGCACGGGACAGCCAGGGGCCCCCTCCTACGAGCAGTACTTC. Translated, it gives CASSTGQPGAPSYEQYF.

The rearrangement links TRBV19 to TRBJ2-2, with TRBD2 matching over 9 bases. The CDR3 runs to 14 residues. V was clipped by 8 bases and J by 6 bases; unmatched bases: 7. CDR1 is LNHDA, CDR2 SQIVND, per germline (reference sequence). CDR3 amino acids: CASDIAGVSGELFF. The CDR3 DNA reads TGTGCCAGTGACATAGCGGGAGTTTCCGGGGAGCTGTTTTTT.

The V gene is TRBV9, the J gene TRBJ2-2; TRBD1 might be the D (5 bases). CDR3 length: 15 amino acids. V lost 4 bases and J 4 bases, leaving 14 bases between the germline ends. Germline V gene sequence: CDR1 SGDLS, CDR2 YYNGEE. The CDR3 region is CASSPDISFTGELFF. The CDR3 DNA reads TGTGCCAGCAGCCCGGACATATCCTTCACCGGGGAGCTGTTTTTT.

V is TRBV9 and J is TRBJ1-2, with D uncertain. The V end lost 3 bases, the J end lost 6 bases, and 12 bases lay between the germline ends. Germline assignment: CDR1 SGDLS and CDR2 YYNGEE. The CDR3 consists of 13 residues. The CDR3 is CASSATPKDGYTF. The CDR3, as DNA: TGTGCCAGCAGCGCGACCCCGAAGGATGGCTACACCTTC.

In this sample, this clone turned up once. This chain joins TRBV7-8 and TRBJ2-1; tentatively, D is TRBD2 (5 bases). Trimming removed 2 bases at V and 6 bases at J, with 8 bases between. There are 13 residues in the CDR3. Germline CDR1 reads SGHVS; CDR2 reads FQNEAQ. For the CDR3, the DNA is TGTGCCAGCAGCTTAACCGAGGGCAATGAGCAGTTCTTC. This codes for CASSLTEGNEQFF.

The V gene is TRBV6-1, the J gene TRBJ1-5; D is uncertain. Trimming took 4 bases from V and 6 from J, leaving 10 bases between them. The CDR3 consists of 13 residues. Germline values: CDR1 MNHNS, CDR2 SASEGT. CDR3 bases: TGTGCCAGCAGTGGAGTGGGGAGTCAGCCCCAGCATTTT. Amino acids: CASSGVGSQPQHF.

This chain connects TRBV28 to TRBJ2-3; perhaps TRBD1 as D (6 bases). This CDR3 comprises 15 residues. Germline CDR1 and CDR2: MDHEN and SYDVKM. V shed 5 bases and J shed 0 bases, with 12 bases lying between them. As DNA, the CDR3 is TGTGCCAGCAGTCCCGGGACAACTAGCACAGATACGCAGTATTTT. Protein: CASSPGTTSTDTQYF.

V is TRBV12-3 or TRBV12-4 and J is TRBJ1-2, with TRBD1 as a possible D gene (6 bases). The CDR3 has 13 amino acids. Trimming took 3 bases from V and 7 from J, leaving 12 bases between them. The CDR3 DNA sequence: TGTGCCAGCAGTTTGCAGGGGTGGGGTGGCTACACCTTC. Protein product: CASSLQGWGGYTF.